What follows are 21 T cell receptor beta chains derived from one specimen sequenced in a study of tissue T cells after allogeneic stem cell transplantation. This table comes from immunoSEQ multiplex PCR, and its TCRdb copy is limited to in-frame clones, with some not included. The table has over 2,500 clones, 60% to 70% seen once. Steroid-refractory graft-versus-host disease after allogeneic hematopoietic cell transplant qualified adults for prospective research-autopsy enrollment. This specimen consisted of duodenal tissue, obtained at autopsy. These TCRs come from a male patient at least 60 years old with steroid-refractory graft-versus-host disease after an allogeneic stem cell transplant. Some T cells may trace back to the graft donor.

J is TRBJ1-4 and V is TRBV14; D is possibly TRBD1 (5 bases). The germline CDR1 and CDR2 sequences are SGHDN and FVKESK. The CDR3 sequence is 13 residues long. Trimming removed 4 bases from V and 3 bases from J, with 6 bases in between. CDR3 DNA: TGTGCCAGCAGCCGGGACCCTAATGAAAAACTGTTTTTT. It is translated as CASSRDPNEKLFF.

The DNA of the CDR3 is TGTGCCAGCAACAACCGGGGGGGGGAGGAGACCCAGTACTTC. Translated, it gives CASNNRGGEETQYF. J is TRBJ2-5 and V is TRBV6-6; 8 positions agree with TRBD2. This CDR3 is built from 14 residues. V was clipped by 7 bases and J by 5 bases; unmatched bases: 9. Germline V lookup: CDR1 MNHNY, CDR2 SVGAGI (reference sequence).

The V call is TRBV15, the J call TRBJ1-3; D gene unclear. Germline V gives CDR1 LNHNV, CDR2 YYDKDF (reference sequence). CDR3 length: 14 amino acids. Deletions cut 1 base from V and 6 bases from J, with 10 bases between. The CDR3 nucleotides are TGTGCCACCAGCAGAGGCCCTCGGGAAAACACCATATATTTT. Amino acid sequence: CATSRGPRENTIYF. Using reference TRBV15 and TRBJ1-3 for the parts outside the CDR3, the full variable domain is DAMVIQNPRYQVTQFGKPVTLSCSQTLNHNVMYWYQQKSSQAPKLLFHYYDKDFNNEADTPDNFQSRRPNTSFCFLDIRSPGLGDTAMYLCATSRGPRENTIYFGEGSWLTVV.

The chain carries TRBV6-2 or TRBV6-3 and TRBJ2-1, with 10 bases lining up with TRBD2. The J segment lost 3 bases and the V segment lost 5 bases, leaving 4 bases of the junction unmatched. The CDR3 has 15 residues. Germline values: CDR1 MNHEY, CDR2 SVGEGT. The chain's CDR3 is CASSPSGGGYNEQFF. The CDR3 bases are TGTGCCAGCAGTCCCAGCGGGGGGGGCTACAATGAGCAGTTCTTC.

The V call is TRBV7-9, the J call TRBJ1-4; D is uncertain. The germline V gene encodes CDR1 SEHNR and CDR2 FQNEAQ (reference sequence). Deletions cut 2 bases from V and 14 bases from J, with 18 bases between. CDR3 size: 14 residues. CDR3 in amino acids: CASSLPPRHRELFF. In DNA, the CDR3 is TGTGCCAGCAGCTTACCGCCGCGGCACCGAGAGCTGTTTTTT.

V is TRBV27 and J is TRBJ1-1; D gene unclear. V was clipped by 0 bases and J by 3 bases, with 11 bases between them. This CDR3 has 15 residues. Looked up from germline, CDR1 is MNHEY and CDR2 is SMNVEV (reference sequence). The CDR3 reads CASSLSRFGDTEAFF. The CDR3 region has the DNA TGTGCCAGCAGTTTATCGCGGTTTGGGGACACTGAAGCTTTCTTT.

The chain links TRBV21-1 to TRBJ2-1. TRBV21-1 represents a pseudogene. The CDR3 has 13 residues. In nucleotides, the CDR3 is TGTGCCACTTCCGGGACGGGCTTCGATGAGCAGTTCTTC. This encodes CATSGTGFDEQFF.

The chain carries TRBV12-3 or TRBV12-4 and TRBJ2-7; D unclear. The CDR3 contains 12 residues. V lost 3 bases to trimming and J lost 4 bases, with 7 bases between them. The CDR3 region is CASSLRPYEQYF. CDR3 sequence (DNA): TGTGCCAGCAGTTTGAGGCCTTACGAGCAGTACTTC.

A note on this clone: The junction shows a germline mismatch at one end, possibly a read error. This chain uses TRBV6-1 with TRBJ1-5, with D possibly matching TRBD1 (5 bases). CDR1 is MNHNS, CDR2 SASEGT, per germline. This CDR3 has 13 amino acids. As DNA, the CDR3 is TGTGCCACCAGTGACAGCTACAATCAGCCCCAGCATTTT. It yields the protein CATSDSYNQPQHF.

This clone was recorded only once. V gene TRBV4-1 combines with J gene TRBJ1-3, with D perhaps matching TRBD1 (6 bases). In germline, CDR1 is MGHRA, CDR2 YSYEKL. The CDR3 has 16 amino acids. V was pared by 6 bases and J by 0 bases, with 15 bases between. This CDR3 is CASRGSGANSGNTIYF. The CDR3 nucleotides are TGCGCCAGCAGGGGATCGGGGGCAAACTCTGGAAACACCATATATTTT.

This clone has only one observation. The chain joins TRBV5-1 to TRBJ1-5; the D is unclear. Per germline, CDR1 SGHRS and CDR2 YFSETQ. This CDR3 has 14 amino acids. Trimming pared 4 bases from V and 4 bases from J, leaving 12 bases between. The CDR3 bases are TGCGCCAGCAGCCCTACGACTGGGAATCAGCCCCAGCATTTT. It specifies CASSPTTGNQPQHF.

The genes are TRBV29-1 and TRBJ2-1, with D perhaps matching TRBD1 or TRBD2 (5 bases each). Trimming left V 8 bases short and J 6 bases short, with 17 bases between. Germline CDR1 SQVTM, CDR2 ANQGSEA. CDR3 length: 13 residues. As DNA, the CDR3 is TGCAGCTGGGGACCCAACTACCTCAATGAGCAGTTCTTC. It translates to CSWGPNYLNEQFF.

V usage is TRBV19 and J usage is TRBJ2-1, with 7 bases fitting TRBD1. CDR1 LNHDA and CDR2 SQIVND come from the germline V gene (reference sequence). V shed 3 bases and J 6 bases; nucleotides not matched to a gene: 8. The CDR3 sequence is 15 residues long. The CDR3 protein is CASSILLRQGNEQFF. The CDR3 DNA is TGTGCCAGTAGTATCCTTCTTAGACAGGGCAATGAGCAGTTCTTC.

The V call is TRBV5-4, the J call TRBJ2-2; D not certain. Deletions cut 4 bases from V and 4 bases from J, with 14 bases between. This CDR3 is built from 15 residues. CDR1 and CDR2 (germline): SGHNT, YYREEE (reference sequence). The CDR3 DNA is TGTGCCAGCAGCCTGGCTGGGCGACCCACCGGGGAGCTGTTTTTT. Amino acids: CASSLAGRPTGELFF.

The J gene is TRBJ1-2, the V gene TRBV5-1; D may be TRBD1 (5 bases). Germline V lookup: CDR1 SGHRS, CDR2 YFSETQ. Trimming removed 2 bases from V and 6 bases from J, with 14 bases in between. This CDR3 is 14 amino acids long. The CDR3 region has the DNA TGCGCCAGCAGCTTCCAGGGAGGCCAAAATGGCTACACCTTC. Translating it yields CASSFQGGQNGYTF.

The CDR3 region has the DNA TGTGCCATCAGTGACTGGCCCGAGCAGTACTTC. This codes for CAISDWPEQYF. This chain connects TRBV10-3 to TRBJ2-7; D is unresolved. V gave up 3 bases and J gave up 6 bases, with 6 bases separating them. Germline assignment: CDR1 ENHRY and CDR2 SYGVKD. The CDR3 is 11 residues long.

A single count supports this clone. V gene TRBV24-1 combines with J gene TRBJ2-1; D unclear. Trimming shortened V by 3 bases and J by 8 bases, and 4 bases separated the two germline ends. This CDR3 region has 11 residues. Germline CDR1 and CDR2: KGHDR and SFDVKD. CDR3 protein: CATSDGDEQFF. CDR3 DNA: TGTGCCACCAGTGATGGGGATGAGCAGTTCTTC.

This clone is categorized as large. The CDR3 DNA follows: TGTGCCAGCAGGGGCAGGGGCGACTACGAGCAGTACTTC. Amino acid sequence: CASRGRGDYEQYF. The J gene is TRBJ2-7, the V gene TRBV6-5, with a tentative D call TRBD1 (6 bases). Germline CDR1 is MNHEY and CDR2 is SVGAGI. The CDR3 consists of 13 residues. The V and J ends lost 6 bases and 3 bases respectively, with 12 bases between them.

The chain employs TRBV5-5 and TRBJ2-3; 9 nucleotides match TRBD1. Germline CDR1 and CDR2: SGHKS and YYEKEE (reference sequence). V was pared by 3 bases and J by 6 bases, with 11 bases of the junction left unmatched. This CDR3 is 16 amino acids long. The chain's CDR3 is CASSSGGGQGLDTQYF. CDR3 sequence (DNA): TGTGCCAGCAGCTCGGGTGGGGGACAGGGTCTGGATACGCAGTATTTT.

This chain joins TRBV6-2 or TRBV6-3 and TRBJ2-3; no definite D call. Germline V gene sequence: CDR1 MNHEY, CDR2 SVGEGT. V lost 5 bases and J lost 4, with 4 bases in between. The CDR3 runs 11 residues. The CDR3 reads CASSRADTQYF. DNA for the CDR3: TGTGCCAGCAGTCGGGCAGATACGCAGTATTTT.

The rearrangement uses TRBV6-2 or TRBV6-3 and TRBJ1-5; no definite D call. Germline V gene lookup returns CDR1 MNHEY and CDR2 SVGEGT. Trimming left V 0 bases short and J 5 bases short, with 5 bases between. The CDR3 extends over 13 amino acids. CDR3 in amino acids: CASSYSTYQPQHF. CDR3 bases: TGTGCCAGCAGTTACTCAACCTATCAGCCCCAGCATTTT.